A selection of T cell receptor beta chains follows, all from one sample in a study of blood T cell repertoires in COVID-19. Method: immunoSEQ multiplex PCR; TCRdb's copy keeps in-frame clones and lacks some. The table has some 150,000 clones, 75% to 90% seen once. Sequencing input: peripheral blood. These receptors all stem from a man in his fifties or sixties with acute or convalescent COVID-19. Each CDR3 is given with its conserved first and last residue. D genes are given only for firm matches. Clone size appears in some rows only: once, few, many, or a class for an expanded clone.

TRBD2 | TRBJ2-5 | - | TRBV24-1 | TGTGCCACCAGTGATTTGCGGGGGGGCCAAGAGACCCAGTACTTC | CATSDLRGGQETQYF
- | TRBJ1-6 | - | TRBV5-5 | TGTGCCAGCAGCTTGTTCCTAGGAATTAATTCACCCCTCCACTTT | CASSLFLGINSPLHF
TRBD2 | TRBJ2-3 | once | TRBV7-2 | TGTGCCAGCAGCTCCGTAGCGGGGGGGATCACAGATACGCAGTATTTT | CASSSVAGGITDTQYF
TRBD1 | TRBJ1-5 | - | TRBV3-1/TRBV3-2 | TGTGCCAGCAGCCAAGCCGGGACAGGGGGCGTTCAGCCCCAGCATTTT | CASSQAGTGGVQPQHF
TRBD2 | TRBJ2-1 | - | TRBV3-1/TRBV3-2 | TGTGCCAGCAGCCAAGATCTTTACGGGAGGGCCAGCTACAATGAGCAGTTCTTC | CASSQDLYGRASYNEQFF
- | TRBJ1-1 | - | TRBV12-3/TRBV12-4 | TGTGCCAGCAGACCGGGACTTTATTCAGAAGCTTTCTTT | CASRPGLYSEAFF
- | TRBJ1-2 | - | TRBV2 | TGTGCCAGCAGTGAAGCGACCATTACTAGTGGCTACACCTTC | CASSEATITSGYTF
TRBD2 | TRBJ2-5 | few | TRBV9 | TGTGCCAGCAGCGTAGCACTAAGCGGGGGGTCCCAAGAGACCCAGTACTTC | CASSVALSGGSQETQYF
TRBD1 | TRBJ2-7 | - | TRBV28 | TGTGCCAGCAGTTTTGGGACAGGCCGCTACGAGCAGTACTTC | CASSFGTGRYEQYF
TRBD2 | TRBJ2-2 | once | TRBV19 | TGTGCCAGTAGTAGACTAGCGGGGTCGCACGGGGAGCTGTTTTTT | CASSRLAGSHGELFF
- | TRBJ1-1 | - | TRBV7-3 | TGTGCCAGCAGCTCTATCGGGGGGAACACTGAAGCTTTCTTT | CASSSIGGNTEAFF